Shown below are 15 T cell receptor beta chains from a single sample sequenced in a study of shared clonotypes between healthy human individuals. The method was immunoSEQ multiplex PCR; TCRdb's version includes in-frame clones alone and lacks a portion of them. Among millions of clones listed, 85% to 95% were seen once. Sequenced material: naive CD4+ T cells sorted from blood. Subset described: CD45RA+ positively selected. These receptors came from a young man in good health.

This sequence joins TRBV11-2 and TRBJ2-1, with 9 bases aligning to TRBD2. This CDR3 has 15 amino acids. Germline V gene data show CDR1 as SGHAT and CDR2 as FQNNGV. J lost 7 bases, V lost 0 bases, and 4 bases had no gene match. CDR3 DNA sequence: TGTGCCAGCAGCTTAGAGGGACTAGCTTGGAATGAGCAGTTCTTC. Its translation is CASSLEGLAWNEQFF.

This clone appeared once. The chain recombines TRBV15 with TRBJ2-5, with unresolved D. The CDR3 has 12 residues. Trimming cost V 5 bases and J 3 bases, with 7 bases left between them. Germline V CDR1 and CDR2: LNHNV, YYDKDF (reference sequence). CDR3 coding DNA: TGTGCCACCAGCTCGGTTAAAGAGACCCAGTACTTC. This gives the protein CATSSVKETQYF.

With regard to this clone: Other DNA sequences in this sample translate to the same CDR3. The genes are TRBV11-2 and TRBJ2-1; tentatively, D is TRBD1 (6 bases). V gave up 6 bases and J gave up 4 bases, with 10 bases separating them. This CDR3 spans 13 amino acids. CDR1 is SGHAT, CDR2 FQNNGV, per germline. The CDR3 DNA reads TGTGCCAGCAGTCTGGACAGATACAATGAGCAGTTCTTC. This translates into CASSLDRYNEQFF.

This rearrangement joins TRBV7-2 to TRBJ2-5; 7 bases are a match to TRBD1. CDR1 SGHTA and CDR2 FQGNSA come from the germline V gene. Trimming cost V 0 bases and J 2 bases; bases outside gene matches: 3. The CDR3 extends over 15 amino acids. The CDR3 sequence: CASSLAGTVQETQYF. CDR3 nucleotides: TGTGCCAGCAGCTTAGCGGGGACAGTGCAAGAGACCCAGTACTTC.

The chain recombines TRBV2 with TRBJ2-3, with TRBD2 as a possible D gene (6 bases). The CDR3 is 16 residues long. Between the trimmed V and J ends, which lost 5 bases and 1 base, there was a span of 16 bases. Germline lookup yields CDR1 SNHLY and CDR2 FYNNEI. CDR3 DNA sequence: TGTGCCAGCAGTCTCATCGGCGGGATCGGCACAGATACGCAGTATTTT. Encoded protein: CASSLIGGIGTDTQYF.

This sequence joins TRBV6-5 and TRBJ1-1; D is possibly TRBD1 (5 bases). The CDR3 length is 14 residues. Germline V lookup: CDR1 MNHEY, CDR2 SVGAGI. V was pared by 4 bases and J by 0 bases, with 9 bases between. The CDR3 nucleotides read TGTGCCAGCAGTTTTTCGGGACTGAACACTGAAGCTTTCTTT. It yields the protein CASSFSGLNTEAFF.

In nucleotides, the CDR3 is TGTGCCATCACCGATCAACAGGGGTTTCATGGCTACACCTTC. Its translation is CAITDQQGFHGYTF. This sequence joins TRBV10-3 and TRBJ1-2; 7 bases are a match to TRBD1. The CDR3 loop spans 14 amino acids. V shed 7 bases and J 6 bases; nucleotides not matched to a gene: 11. Germline V lookup: CDR1 ENHRY, CDR2 SYGVKD.

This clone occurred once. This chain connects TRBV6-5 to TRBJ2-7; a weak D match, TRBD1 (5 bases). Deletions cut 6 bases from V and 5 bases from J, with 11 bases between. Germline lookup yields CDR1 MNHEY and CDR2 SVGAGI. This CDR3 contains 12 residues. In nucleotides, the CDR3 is TGTGCCAGCAGCCAATGGGGCCACGAGCAGTACTTC. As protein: CASSQWGHEQYF.

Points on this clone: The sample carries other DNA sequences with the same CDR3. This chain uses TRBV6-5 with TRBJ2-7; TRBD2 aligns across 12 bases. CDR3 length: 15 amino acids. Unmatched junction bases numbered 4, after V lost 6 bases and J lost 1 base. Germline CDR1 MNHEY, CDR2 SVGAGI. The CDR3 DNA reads TGTGCCAGCAGCGAGACTAGCGGGAGATCCTACGAGCAGTACTTC. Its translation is CASSETSGRSYEQYF.

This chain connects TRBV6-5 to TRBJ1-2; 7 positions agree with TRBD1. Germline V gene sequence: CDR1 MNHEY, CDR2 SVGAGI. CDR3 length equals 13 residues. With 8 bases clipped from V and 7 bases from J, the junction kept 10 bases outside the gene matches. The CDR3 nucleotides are TGTGCCAGCGGCGGCAGGGGGAGGTCTGGCTACACCTTC. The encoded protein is CASGGRGRSGYTF.

As DNA, the CDR3 is TGCAGTGAAATACAGGGGACTGAAGCTTTCTTT. Amino acids: CSEIQGTEAFF. The chain combines TRBV20-1 with TRBJ1-1; 7 positions agree with TRBD1. The CDR3 has 11 amino acids. The trim removed 7 bases at V and 5 bases at J, leaving 4 bases unmatched. CDR1 is DFQATT and CDR2 is SNEGSKA in the germline V gene (reference sequence).

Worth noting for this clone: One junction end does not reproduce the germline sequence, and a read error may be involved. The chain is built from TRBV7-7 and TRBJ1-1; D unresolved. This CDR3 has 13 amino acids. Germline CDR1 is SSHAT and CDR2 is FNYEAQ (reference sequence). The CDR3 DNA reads TGTGCTAGCAGCTTAATGGTGAACACTGAAGCTTTCTTT. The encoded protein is CASSLMVNTEAFF.

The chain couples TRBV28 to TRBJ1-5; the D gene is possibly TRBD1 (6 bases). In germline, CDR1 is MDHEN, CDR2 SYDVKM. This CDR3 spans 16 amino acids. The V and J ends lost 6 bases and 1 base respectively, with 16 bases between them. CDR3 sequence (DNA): TGTGCCAGCAGACCAGGGGATCTCCCAAGCAATCAGCCCCAGCATTTT. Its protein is CASRPGDLPSNQPQHF.

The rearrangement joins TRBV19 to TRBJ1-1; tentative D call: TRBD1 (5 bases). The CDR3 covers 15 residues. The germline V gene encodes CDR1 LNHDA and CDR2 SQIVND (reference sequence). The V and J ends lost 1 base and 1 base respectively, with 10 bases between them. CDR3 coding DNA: TGTGCCAGTAGTATAGCCAGGGCTTCGAACACTGAAGCTTTCTTT. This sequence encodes CASSIARASNTEAFF.

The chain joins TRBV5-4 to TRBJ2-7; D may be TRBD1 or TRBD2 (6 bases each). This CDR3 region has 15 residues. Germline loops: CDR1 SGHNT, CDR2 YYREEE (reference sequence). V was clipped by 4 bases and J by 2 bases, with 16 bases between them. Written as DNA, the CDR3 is TGTGCCAGCAGCGCCGGAGGGGACACTCCCTACGAGCAGTACTTC. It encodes CASSAGGDTPYEQYF.